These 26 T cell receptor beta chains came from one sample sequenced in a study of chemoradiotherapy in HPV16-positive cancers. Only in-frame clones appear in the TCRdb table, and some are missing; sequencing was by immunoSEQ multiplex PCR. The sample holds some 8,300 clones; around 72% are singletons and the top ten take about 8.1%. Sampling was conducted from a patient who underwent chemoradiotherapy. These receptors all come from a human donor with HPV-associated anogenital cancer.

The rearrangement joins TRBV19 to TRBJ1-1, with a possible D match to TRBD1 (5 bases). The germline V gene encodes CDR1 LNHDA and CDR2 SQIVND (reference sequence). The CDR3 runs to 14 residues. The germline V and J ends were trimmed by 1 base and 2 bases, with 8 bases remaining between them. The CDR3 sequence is CASSIGGGNTEAFF. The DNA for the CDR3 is TGTGCCAGTAGTATAGGGGGGGGTAACACTGAAGCTTTCTTT.

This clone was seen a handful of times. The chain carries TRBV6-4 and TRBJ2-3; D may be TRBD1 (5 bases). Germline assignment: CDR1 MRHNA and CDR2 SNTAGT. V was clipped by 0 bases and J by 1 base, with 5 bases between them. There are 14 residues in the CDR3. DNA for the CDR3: TGTGCCAGCAGTGACTCGACAGGCACAGATACGCAGTATTTT. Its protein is CASSDSTGTDTQYF.

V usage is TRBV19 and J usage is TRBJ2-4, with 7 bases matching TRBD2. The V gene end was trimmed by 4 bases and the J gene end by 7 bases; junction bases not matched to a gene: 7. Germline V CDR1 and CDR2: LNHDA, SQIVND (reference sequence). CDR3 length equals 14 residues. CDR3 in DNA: TGTGCCAGTAGTAAGGGAGGGACCGGGAACATTCAGTACTTC. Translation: CASSKGGTGNIQYF.

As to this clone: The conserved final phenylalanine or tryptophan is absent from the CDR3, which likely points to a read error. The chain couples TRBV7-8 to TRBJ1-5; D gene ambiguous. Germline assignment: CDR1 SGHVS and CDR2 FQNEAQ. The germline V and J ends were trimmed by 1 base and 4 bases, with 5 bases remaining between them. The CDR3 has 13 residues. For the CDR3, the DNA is TGTGCCAGCAGCTTAGATAGTAATCAGCCCCAGCATCTT. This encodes CASSLDSNQPQHL.

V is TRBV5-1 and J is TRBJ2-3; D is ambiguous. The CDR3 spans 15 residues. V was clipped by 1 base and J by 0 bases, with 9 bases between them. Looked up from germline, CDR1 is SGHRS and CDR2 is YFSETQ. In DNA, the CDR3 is TGCGCCAGCAGCTTGATCACTCCCAGCACAGATACGCAGTATTTT. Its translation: CASSLITPSTDTQYF.

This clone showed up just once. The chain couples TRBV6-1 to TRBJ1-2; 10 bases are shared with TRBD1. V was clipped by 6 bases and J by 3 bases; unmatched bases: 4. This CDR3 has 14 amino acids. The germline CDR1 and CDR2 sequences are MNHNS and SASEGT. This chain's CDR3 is CASRGQGRYYGYTF. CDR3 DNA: TGTGCCAGCAGGGGACAGGGGCGGTACTATGGCTACACCTTC.

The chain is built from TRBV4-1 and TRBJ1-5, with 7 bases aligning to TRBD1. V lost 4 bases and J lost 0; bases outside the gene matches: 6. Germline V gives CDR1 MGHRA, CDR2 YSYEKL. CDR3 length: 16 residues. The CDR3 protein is CASSPRQGLSNQPQHF. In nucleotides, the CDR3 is TGCGCCAGCAGCCCCAGACAGGGACTTAGCAATCAGCCCCAGCATTTT.

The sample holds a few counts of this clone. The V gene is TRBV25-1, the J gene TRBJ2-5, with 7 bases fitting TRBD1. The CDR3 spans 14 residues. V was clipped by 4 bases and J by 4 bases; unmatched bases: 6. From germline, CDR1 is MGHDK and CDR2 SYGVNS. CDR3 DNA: TGTGCCAGCAGTGTGACAGGGACGTCAGAGACCCAGTACTTC. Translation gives CASSVTGTSETQYF.

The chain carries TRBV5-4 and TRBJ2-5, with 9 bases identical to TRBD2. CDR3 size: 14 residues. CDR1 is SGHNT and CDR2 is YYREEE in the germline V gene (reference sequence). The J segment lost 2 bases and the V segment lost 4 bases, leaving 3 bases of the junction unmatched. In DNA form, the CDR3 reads TGTGCCAGCAGCCGGACTAGCGCACAAGAGACCCAGTACTTC. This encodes CASSRTSAQETQYF. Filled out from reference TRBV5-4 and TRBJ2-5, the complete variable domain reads ETGVTQSPTHLIKTRGQQVTLRCSSQSGHNTVSWYQQALGQGPQFIFQYYREEENGRGNFPPRFSGLQFPNYSSELNVNALELDDSALYLCASSRTSAQETQYFGPGTRLLVL.

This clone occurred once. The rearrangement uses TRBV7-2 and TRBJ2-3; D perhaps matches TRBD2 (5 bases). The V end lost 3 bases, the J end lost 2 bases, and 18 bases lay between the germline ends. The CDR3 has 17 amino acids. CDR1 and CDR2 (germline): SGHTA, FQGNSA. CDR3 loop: CASSLGRRAEATDTQYF. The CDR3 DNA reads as TGTGCCAGCAGCTTGGGTAGGCGGGCGGAGGCCACAGATACGCAGTATTTT.

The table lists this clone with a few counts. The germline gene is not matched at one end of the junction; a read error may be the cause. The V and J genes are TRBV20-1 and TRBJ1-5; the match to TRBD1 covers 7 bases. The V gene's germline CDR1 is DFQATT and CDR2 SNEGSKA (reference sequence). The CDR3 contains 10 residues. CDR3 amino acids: CSGGDQPQHF. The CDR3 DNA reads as TGTTCAGGGGGTGATCAGCCCCAGCATTTT.

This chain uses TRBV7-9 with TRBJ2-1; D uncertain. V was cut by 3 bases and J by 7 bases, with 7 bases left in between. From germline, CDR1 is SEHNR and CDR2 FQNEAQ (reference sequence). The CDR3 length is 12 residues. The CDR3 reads CASSFDGNEQFF. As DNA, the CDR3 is TGTGCCAGCAGCTTCGATGGAAATGAGCAGTTCTTC.

As DNA, the CDR3 is TGTGCCAGCAGTTCCGGTACAGGGGCCTATGGCTACACCTTC. It codes for CASSSGTGAYGYTF. The V call is TRBV28, the J call TRBJ1-2; TRBD1 agrees at 7 bases. The CDR3 runs to 14 residues. The V and J ends lost 4 bases and 4 bases, in that order; junction bases with no gene match: 6. Germline-derived CDR1 and CDR2 are MDHEN and SYDVKM.

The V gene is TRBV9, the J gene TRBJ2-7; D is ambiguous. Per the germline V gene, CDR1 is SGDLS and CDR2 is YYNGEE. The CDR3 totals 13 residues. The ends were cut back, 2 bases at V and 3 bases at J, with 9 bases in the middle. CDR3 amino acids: CASSVMDGYEQYF. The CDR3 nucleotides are TGTGCCAGCAGCGTCATGGACGGCTACGAGCAGTACTTC.

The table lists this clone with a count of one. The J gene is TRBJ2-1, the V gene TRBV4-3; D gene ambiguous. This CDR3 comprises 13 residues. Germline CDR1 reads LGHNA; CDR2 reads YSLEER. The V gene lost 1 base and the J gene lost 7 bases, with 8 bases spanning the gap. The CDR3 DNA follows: TGCGCCAGCAGCCAAGGATCGGATAATGAGCAGTTCTTC. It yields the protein CASSQGSDNEQFF.

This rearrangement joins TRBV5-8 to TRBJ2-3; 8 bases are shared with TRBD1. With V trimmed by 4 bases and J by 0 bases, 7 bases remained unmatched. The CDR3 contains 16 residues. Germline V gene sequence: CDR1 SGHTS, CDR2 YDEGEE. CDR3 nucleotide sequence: TGTGCCAGCAGCCCCTGGACAGGGAGAAGCACAGATACGCAGTATTTT. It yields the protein CASSPWTGRSTDTQYF.

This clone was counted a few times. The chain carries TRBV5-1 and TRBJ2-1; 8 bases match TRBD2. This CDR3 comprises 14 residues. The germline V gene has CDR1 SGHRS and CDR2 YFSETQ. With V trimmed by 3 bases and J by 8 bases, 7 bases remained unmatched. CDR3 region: CASSSSGRGDEQFF. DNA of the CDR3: TGCGCCAGCAGCTCGAGCGGGAGAGGCGATGAGCAGTTCTTC.

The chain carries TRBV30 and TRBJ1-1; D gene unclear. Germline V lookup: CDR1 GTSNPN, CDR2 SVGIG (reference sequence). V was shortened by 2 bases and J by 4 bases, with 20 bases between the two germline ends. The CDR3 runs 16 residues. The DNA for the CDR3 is TGTGCCTGGAGTAACACCCGGGGTAGGAAGACCACTGAAGCTTTCTTT. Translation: CAWSNTRGRKTTEAFF.

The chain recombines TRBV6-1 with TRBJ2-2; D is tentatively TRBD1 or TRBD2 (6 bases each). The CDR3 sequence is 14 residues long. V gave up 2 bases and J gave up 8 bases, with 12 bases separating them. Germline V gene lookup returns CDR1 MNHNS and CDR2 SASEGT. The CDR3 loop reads CASSERGEVGELFF. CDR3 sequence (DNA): TGTGCCAGCAGTGAAAGGGGGGAGGTAGGGGAGCTGTTTTTT.

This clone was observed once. The CDR3 loop is CASSIDGWAEAFF. CDR3 coding DNA: TGTGCCAGTAGTATTGACGGATGGGCTGAAGCTTTCTTT. This chain links TRBV19 with TRBJ1-1; D gene ambiguous. V gave up 3 bases and J gave up 6 bases, with 11 bases separating them. The germline CDR1 and CDR2 sequences are LNHDA and SQIVND (reference sequence). The CDR3 runs 13 residues.

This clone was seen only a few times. CDR3 sequence: CASSLAVGVGNEQFF. CDR3 in DNA: TGCGCCAGCAGCTTGGCTGTGGGAGTGGGAAATGAGCAGTTCTTC. The chain links TRBV5-1 to TRBJ2-1; TRBD2 is a possible D gene (5 bases). This CDR3 comprises 15 residues. Between the trimmed V and J ends, which lost 0 bases and 7 bases, there was a span of 14 bases. Germline V lookup: CDR1 SGHRS, CDR2 YFSETQ.

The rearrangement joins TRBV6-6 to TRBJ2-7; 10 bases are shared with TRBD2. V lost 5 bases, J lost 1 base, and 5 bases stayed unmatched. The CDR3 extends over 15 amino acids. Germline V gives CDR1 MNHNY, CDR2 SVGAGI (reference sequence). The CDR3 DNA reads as TGTGCCAGCAGTCGGGGGACTAGCGAATCCTACGAGCAGTACTTC. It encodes CASSRGTSESYEQYF.

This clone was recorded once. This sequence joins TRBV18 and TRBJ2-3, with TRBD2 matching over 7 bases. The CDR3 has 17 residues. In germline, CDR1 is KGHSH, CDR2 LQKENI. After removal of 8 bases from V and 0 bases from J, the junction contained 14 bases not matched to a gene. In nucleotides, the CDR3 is TGTGCCAGCGCAACCCTAGCGGAGTTCCCTAGCACAGATACGCAGTATTTT. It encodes CASATLAEFPSTDTQYF.

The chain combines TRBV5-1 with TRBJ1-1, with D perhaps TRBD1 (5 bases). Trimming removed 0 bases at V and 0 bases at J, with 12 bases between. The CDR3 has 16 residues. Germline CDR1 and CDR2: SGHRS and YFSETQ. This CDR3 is CASSLVSGAMNTEAFF. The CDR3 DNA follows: TGCGCCAGCAGCTTGGTATCCGGGGCGATGAACACTGAAGCTTTCTTT.

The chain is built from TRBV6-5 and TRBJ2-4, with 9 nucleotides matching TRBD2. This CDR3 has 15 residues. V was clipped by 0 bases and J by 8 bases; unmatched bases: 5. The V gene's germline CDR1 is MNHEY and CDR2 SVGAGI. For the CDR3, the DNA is TGTGCCAGCAGTTACTCGGGCAGCGGGAGGTACATTCAGTACTTC. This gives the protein CASSYSGSGRYIQYF.

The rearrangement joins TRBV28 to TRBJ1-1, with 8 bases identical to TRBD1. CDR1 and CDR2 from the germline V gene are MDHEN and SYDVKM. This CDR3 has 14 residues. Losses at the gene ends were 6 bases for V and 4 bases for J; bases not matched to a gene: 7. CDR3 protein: CASRRTGRVTEAFF. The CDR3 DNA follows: TGTGCCAGCAGACGGACAGGGCGAGTCACTGAAGCTTTCTTT.